The source of this T cell receptor beta chain is a study of tumor and adjacent non-tumor tissue in lung cancer. Findings and limits, study-wide: Top 100 clones took a larger repertoire share in normal lung.

This sample's RNA came from whole unsorted tissue. Three rounds of nested PCR, following a modified ARM-PCR protocol, produced the TCRbeta library. TCRdb reprocessed the multiplex PCR reads with MiXCR, giving one entry per CDR3 protein. The sample yields about 79,000 distinct CDR3 sequences, roughly 72% seen once. The CDR3 consists of 14 residues. Trimming removed 10 bases from V and 6 bases from J, with 19 bases in between. Germline V lookup: CDR1 MGHRA, CDR2 YSYEKL. As concerns this clonotype: The antigen is unknown.

This clonotype was sampled from a woman in her thirties or forties with non-small cell lung cancer. The specimen was lung tumor tissue. The chain uses TRBV4-1 and TRBJ2-1; D is possibly TRBD1 (6 bases). CDR3 sequence (DNA): TGCGCCAACAGGGAAATAACTAGTTCCAATGAGCAGTTCTTC. This sequence encodes CANREITSSNEQFF.